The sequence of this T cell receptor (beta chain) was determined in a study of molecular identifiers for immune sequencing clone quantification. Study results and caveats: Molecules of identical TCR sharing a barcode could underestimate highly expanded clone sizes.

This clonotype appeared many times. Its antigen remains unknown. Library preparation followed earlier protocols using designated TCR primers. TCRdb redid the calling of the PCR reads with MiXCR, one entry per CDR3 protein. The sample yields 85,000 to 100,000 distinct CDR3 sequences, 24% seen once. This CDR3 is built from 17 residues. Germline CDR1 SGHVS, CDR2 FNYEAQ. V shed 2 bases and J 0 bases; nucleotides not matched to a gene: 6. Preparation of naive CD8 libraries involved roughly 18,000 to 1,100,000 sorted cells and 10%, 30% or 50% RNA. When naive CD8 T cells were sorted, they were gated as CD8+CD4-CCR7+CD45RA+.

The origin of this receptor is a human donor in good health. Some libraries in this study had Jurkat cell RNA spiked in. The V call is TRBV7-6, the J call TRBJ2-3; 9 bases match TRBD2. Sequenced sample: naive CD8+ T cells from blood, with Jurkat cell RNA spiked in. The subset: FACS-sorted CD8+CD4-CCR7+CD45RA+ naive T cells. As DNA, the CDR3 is TGTGCCAGCAGCTTAAGGACAGCGGGGGGAAGCACAGATACGCAGTATTTT. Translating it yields CASSLRTAGGSTDTQYF. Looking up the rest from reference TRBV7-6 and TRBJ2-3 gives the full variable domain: GAGVSQSPRYKVTKRGQDVALRCDPISGHVSLYWYRQALGQGPEFLTYFNYEAQQDKSGLPNDRFSAERPEGSISTLTIQRTEQRDSAMYRCASSLRTAGGSTDTQYFGPGTRLTVL.